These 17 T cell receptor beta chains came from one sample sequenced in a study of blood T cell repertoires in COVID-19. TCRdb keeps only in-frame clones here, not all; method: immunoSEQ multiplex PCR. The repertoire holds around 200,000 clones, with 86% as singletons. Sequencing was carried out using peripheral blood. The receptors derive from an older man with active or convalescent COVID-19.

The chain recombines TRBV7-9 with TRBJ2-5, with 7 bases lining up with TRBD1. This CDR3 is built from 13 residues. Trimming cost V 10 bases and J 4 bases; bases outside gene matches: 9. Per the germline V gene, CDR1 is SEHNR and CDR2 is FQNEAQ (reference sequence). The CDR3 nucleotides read TGTGCCACCGATACGGGACAGATAGAGACCCAGTACTTC. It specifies CATDTGQIETQYF. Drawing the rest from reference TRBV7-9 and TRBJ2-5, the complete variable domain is DTGVSQNPRHKITKRGQNVTFRCDPISEHNRLYWYRQTLGQGPEFLTYFQNEAQLEKSRLLSDRFSAERPKGSFSTLEIQRTEQGDSAMYLCATDTGQIETQYFGPGTRLLVL.

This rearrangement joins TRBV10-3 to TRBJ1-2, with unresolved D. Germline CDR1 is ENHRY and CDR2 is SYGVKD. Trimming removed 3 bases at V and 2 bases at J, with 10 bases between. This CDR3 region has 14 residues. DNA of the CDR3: TGTGCCATCAGTGATGGCAGATTGAACTATGGCTACACCTTC. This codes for CAISDGRLNYGYTF.

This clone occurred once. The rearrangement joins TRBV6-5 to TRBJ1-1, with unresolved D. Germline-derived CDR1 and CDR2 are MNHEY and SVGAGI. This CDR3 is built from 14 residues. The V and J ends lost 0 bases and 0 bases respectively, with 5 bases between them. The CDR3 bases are TGTGCCAGCAGTTACTCGTCTGTGAACACTGAAGCTTTCTTT. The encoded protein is CASSYSSVNTEAFF.

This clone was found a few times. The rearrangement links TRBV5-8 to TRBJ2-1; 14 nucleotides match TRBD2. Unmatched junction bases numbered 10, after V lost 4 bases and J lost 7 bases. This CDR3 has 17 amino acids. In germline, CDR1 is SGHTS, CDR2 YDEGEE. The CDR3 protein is CASSHPGTSGSGNEQFF. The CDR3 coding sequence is TGTGCCAGCAGCCACCCCGGGACTAGCGGGAGTGGTAATGAGCAGTTCTTC.

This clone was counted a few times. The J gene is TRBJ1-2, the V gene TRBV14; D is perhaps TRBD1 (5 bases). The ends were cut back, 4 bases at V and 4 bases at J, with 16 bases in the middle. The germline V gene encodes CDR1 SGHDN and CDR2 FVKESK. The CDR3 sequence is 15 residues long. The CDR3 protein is CASSPGTTGGYGYTF. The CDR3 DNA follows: TGTGCCAGCAGCCCCGGGACTACAGGCGGCTATGGCTACACCTTC.

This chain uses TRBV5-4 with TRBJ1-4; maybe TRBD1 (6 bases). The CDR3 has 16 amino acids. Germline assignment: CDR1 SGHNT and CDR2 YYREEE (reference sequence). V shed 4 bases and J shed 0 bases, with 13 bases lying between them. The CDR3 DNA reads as TGTGCCAGCAGCACCGGGACAACCGCAACTAATGAAAAACTGTTTTTT. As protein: CASSTGTTATNEKLFF. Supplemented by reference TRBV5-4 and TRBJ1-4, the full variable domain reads ETGVTQSPTHLIKTRGQQVTLRCSSQSGHNTVSWYQQALGQGPQFIFQYYREEENGRGNFPPRFSGLQFPNYSSELNVNALELDDSALYLCASSTGTTATNEKLFFGSGTQLSVL.

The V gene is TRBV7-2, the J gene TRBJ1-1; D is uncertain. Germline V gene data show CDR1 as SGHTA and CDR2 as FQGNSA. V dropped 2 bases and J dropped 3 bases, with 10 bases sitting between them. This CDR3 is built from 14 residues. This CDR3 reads CASSLRPEDTEAFF. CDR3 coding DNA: TGTGCCAGCAGCTTACGTCCGGAGGACACTGAAGCTTTCTTT.

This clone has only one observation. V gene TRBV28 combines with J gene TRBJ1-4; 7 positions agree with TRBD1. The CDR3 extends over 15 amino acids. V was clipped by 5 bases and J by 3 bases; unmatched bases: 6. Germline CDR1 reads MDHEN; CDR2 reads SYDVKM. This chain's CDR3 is CASSLSGTANEKLFF. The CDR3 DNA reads TGTGCCAGCAGTCTCTCCGGGACAGCTAATGAAAAACTGTTTTTT.

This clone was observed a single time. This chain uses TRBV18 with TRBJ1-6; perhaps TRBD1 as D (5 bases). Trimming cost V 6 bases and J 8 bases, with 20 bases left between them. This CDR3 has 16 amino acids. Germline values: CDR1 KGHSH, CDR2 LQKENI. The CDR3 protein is CASSPNPIRGDSPLHF. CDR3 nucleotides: TGTGCCAGCTCCCCGAACCCCATAAGGGGTGATTCACCCCTCCACTTT.

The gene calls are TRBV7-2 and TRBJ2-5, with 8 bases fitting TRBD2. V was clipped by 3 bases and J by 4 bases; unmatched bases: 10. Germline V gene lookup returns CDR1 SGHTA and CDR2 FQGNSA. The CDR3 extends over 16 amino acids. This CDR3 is CASSLGRGALGETQYF. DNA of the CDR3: TGTGCCAGCAGCTTGGGGCGGGGGGCATTGGGAGAGACCCAGTACTTC.

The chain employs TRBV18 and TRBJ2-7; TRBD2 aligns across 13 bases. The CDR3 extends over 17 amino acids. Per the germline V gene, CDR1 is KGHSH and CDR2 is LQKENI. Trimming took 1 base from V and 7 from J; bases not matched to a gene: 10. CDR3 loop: CASSPRKGTSGTQEQYF. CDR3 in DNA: TGTGCCAGCTCACCACGAAAAGGGACTAGCGGGACCCAAGAGCAGTACTTC.

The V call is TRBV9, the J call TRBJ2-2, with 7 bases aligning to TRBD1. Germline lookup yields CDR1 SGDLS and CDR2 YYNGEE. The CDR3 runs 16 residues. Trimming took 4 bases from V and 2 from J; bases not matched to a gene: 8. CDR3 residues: CASSPPGQLNTGELFF. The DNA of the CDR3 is TGTGCCAGCAGCCCCCCGGGACAGTTAAACACCGGGGAGCTGTTTTTT.

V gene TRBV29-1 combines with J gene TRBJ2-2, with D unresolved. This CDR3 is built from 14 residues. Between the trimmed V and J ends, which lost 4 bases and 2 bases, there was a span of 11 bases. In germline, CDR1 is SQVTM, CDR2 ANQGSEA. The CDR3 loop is CSVVQVLNTGELFF. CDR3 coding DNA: TGCAGCGTTGTTCAAGTCCTAAACACCGGGGAGCTGTTTTTT.

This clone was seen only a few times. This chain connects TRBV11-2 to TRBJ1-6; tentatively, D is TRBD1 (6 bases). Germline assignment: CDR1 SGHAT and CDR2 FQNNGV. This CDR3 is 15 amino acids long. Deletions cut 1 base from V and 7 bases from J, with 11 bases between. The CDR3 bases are TGTGCCAGCAGCTTAGTAGGTCAGGGGAATTCACCCCTCCACTTT. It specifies CASSLVGQGNSPLHF. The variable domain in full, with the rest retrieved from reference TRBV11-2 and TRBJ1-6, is EAGVAQSPRYKIIEKRQSVAFWCNPISGHATLYWYQQILGQGPKLLIQFQNNGVVDDSQLPKDRFSAERLKGVDSTLKIQPAKLEDSAVYLCASSLVGQGNSPLHFGNGTRLTVT.

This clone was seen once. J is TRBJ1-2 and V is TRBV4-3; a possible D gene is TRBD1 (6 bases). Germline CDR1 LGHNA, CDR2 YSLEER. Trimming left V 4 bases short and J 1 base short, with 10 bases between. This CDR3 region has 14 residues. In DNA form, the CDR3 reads TGCGCCAGCAGCCGACAGGAGCATAACTATGGCTACACCTTC. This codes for CASSRQEHNYGYTF.

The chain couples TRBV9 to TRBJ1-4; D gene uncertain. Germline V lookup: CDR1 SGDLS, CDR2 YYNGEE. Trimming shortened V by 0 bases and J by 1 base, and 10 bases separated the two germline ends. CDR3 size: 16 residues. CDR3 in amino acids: CASSVGSQQTNEKLFF. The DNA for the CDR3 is TGTGCCAGCAGCGTAGGTTCACAACAAACTAATGAAAAACTGTTTTTT.

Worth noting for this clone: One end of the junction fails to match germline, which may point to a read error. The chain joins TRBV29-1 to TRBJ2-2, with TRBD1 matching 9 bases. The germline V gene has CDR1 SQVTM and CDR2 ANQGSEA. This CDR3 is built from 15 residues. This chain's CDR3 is CSIDTGTGRTGELFF. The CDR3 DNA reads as TGCAGCATTGATACCGGGACAGGGAGGACCGGGGAGCTGTTTTTT.